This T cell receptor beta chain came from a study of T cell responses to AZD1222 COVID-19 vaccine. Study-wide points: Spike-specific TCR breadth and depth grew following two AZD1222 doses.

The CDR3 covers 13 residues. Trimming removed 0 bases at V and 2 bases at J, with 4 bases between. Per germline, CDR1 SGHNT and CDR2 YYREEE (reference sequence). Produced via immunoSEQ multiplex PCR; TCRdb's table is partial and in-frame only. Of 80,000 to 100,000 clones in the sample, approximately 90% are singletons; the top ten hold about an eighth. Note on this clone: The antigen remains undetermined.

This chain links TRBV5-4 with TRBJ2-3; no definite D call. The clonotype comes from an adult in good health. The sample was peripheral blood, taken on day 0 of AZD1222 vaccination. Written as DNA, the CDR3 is TGTGCCAGCAGCTTGGTCGTCACAGATACGCAGTATTTT. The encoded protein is CASSLVVTDTQYF.